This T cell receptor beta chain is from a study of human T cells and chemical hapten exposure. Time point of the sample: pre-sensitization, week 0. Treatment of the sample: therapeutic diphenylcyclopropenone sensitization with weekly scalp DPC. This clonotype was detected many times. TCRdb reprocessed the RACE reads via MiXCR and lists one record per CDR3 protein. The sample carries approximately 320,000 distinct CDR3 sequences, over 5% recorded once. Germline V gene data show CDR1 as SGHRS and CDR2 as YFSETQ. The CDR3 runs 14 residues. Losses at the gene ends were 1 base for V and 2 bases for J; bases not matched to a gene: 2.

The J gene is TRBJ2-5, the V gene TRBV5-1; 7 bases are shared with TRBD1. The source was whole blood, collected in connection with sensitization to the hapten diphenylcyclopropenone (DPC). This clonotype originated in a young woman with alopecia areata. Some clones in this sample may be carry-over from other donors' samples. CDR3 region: CASSLRDSQETQYF. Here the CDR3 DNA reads TGCGCCAGCAGCTTGAGGGACAGTCAAGAGACCCAGTACTTC.